The following is a T cell receptor (beta chain) sequence with its context. Antigen specificity is unknown. The CDR3 contains 14 residues. Germline V gene lookup returns CDR1 SEHNR and CDR2 FQNEAQ (reference sequence). This entry is derived from a study of monozygotic twins with inflammatory bowel disease. Every TCR library used about 3,700 ng of total RNA. In eight separate reactions per sample, cDNA was generated. TCRdb reprocessed the 5' RACE reads; each CDR3 protein has one entry and no DNA is given. Its table records roughly 90,000 distinct CDR3 sequences. Study-wide findings and caveats: A reduction in TCRbeta diversity (inverse Simpson) was seen in IBD patients relative to healthy co-twins. Concordance status among twins (concordant versus discordant) showed no link to repertoire similarity, possibly from limited power.

The sequenced material came from blood. The chain employs TRBV7-9 and TRBJ1-6; TCRdb selects TRBD1, and the lack of DNA leaves this call unchecked. The source is a human donor with ulcerative colitis or Crohn's disease, or a healthy co-twin of an affected twin (not recorded which). This CDR3 is CASSFGQDNSPLHF.